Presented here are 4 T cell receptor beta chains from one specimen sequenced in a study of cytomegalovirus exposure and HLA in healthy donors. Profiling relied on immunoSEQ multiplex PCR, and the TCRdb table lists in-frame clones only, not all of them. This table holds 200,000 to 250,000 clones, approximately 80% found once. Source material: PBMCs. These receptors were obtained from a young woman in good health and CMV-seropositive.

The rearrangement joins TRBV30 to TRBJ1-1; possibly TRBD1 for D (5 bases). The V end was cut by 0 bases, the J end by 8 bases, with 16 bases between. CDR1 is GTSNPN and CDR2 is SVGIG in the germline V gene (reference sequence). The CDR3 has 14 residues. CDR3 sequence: CAWSVPTTRGEAFF. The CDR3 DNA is TGTGCCTGGAGTGTACCGACGACTCGGGGGGAAGCTTTCTTT.

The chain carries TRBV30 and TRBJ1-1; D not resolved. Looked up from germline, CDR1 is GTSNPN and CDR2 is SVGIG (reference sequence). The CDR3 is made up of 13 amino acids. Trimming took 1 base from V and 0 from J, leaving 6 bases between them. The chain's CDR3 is CAWSAQLNTEAFF. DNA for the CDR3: TGTGCCTGGAGTGCACAGCTGAACACTGAAGCTTTCTTT.

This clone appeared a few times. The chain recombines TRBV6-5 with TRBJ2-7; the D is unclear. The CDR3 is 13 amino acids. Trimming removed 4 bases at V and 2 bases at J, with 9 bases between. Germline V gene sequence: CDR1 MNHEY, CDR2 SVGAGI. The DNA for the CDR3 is TGTGCCAGCAGTTGGGGTCCCACCTACGAGCAGTACTTC. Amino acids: CASSWGPTYEQYF.

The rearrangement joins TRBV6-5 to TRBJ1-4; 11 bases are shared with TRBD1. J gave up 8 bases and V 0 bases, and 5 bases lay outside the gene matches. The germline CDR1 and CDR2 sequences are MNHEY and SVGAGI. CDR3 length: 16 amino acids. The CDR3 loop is CASSYSPGTGGEKLFF. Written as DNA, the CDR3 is TGTGCCAGCAGTTACTCGCCGGGGACAGGGGGGGAAAAACTGTTTTTT.